The 22 T cell receptor beta chains below all came from one sample that was sequenced in a study of T cell responses to AZD1222 COVID-19 vaccine. This table comes from immunoSEQ multiplex PCR, and its TCRdb copy is limited to in-frame clones, with some not included. The data show about 83,000 clones, 86% seen once. This specimen was peripheral blood, taken on day 0 of AZD1222 vaccination. The receptors were sampled from an adult in good health.

The chain links TRBV13 to TRBJ2-1; 14 bases fit TRBD2. Germline lookup yields CDR1 PRHDT and CDR2 FYEKMQ (reference sequence). The CDR3 has 17 residues. J was trimmed by 3 bases and V by 3 bases; bases with no gene match: 4. The CDR3 here is CASSFPTSGRVYNEQFF. The CDR3 DNA is TGTGCCAGCAGCTTCCCGACTAGCGGGAGGGTCTACAATGAGCAGTTCTTC. The complete variable domain, with remaining parts taken from reference TRBV13 and TRBJ2-1, reads AAGVIQSPRHLIKEKRETATLKCYPIPRHDTVYWYQQGPGQDPQFLISFYEKMQSDKGSIPDRFSAQQFSDYHSELNMSSLELGDSALYFCASSFPTSGRVYNEQFFGPGTRLTVL.

The DNA of the CDR3 is TGTGCCAGCAGTTACTTGAGGGTAGGCGAGCAGTACTTC. Protein: CASSYLRVGEQYF. The chain recombines TRBV6-5 with TRBJ2-7; D perhaps matches TRBD2 (5 bases). Germline lookup yields CDR1 MNHEY and CDR2 SVGAGI. V lost 1 base, J lost 6 bases, and 10 bases lay in between. This CDR3 contains 13 residues.

This clone occurred a few times. V gene TRBV28 combines with J gene TRBJ1-5; tentative D call: TRBD1 (6 bases). The length of the CDR3 is 15 residues. Germline V gene data show CDR1 as MDHEN and CDR2 as SYDVKM. Trimming took off 6 bases at V and 3 bases at J, with 15 bases between the two ends. The DNA of the CDR3 is TGTGCCAGCAGCCTTGCCGGGGGGCTCAATCAGCCCCAGCATTTT. This translates into CASSLAGGLNQPQHF.

V and J are TRBV4-1 and TRBJ1-1, with no clear D. The CDR3 runs to 14 residues. V lost 0 bases to trimming and J lost 5 bases, with 10 bases between them. From germline, CDR1 is MGHRA and CDR2 YSYEKL. The CDR3 DNA is TGCGCCAGCAGCCAAGATGCAGGACGGACTGAAGCTTTCTTT. It encodes CASSQDAGRTEAFF.

The chain employs TRBV28 and TRBJ1-1; the D gene is possibly TRBD1 (5 bases). V shed 8 bases and J shed 5 bases, with 12 bases lying between them. The CDR3 extends over 12 amino acids. Germline lookup yields CDR1 MDHEN and CDR2 SYDVKM. CDR3 sequence (DNA): TGTGCCAGCGGCACGCGGGGGACTGAAGCTTTCTTT. It is translated as CASGTRGTEAFF.

This chain uses TRBV5-4 with TRBJ2-2, with 10 bases fitting TRBD2. J gave up 3 bases and V 0 bases, and 2 bases lay outside the gene matches. The CDR3 runs to 16 residues. Germline CDR1 is SGHNT and CDR2 is YYREEE (reference sequence). DNA for the CDR3: TGTGCCAGCAGCTTGGGGCTAGCGGGGGACACCGGGGAGCTGTTTTTT. Amino acids: CASSLGLAGDTGELFF.

V gene TRBV14 combines with J gene TRBJ2-7; D may be TRBD1 (5 bases). The germline V and J ends were trimmed by 3 bases and 0 bases, with 15 bases remaining between them. CDR1 is SGHDN, CDR2 FVKESK, per germline. This CDR3 has 16 residues. CDR3 DNA sequence: TGTGCCAGCAGCCAGGGAACAGGATCCCTCTCCTACGAGCAGTACTTC. Translated, it gives CASSQGTGSLSYEQYF.

This chain joins TRBV2 and TRBJ1-1; TRBD1 is a possible D gene (6 bases). Germline CDR1 reads SNHLY; CDR2 reads FYNNEI. The CDR3 is 14 amino acids. Trimming stripped 7 bases from V and 2 bases from J, with 14 bases between. CDR3 sequence reads: CASKNRGSNTEAFF. CDR3 nucleotide sequence: TGTGCCAGCAAGAATAGGGGGTCAAACACTGAAGCTTTCTTT.

This chain links TRBV7-9 with TRBJ1-2; D is uncertain. The V and J ends lost 1 base and 4 bases respectively, with 13 bases between them. The length of the CDR3 is 15 residues. Germline V gene sequence: CDR1 SEHNR, CDR2 FQNEAQ (reference sequence). This CDR3 reads CASSLEGRVRYGYTF. The CDR3 bases are TGTGCCAGCAGCTTAGAAGGGAGGGTGCGCTATGGCTACACCTTC.

The chain links TRBV27 to TRBJ2-5, with 9 positions matching TRBD1. Germline CDR1 MNHEY, CDR2 SMNVEV (reference sequence). The CDR3 extends over 13 amino acids. V lost 7 bases to trimming and J lost 5 bases; unmatched junction nucleotides: 5. CDR3 bases: TGTGCCAGCAAGACAGGGGGGCCGGAGACCCAGTACTTC. Translation gives CASKTGGPETQYF.

V is TRBV27 and J is TRBJ2-3, with 9 bases identical to TRBD2. This CDR3 spans 16 amino acids. Germline CDR1 reads MNHEY; CDR2 reads SMNVEV (reference sequence). The V gene end was trimmed by 0 bases and the J gene end by 4 bases; junction bases not matched to a gene: 5. CDR3 DNA: TGTGCCAGCAGTTTATCTGCGGGGGGGATGGCAGATACGCAGTATTTT. Protein product: CASSLSAGGMADTQYF.

The chain has TRBV10-1 and TRBJ1-6, with D perhaps matching TRBD1 (6 bases). Trimming cost V 8 bases and J 8 bases, with 13 bases left between them. Germline V lookup: CDR1 WNHNN, CDR2 SYGVQD (reference sequence). This CDR3 comprises 13 residues. The CDR3 coding sequence is TGCGCCAGCCAGGGAAGGGGGGATTCACCCCTCCACTTT. Translation: CASQGRGDSPLHF.

The chain has TRBV7-8 and TRBJ2-5, with 9 bases lining up with TRBD2. This CDR3 is 16 amino acids long. Germline CDR1 reads SGHVS; CDR2 reads FQNEAQ. Trimming took 2 bases from V and 2 from J; bases not matched to a gene: 6. The CDR3 is CASSLNRLAGQETQYF. The CDR3 DNA reads as TGTGCCAGCAGCTTAAATCGCCTAGCGGGACAAGAGACCCAGTACTTC.

The gene calls are TRBV27 and TRBJ2-5; D is possibly TRBD1 (5 bases). V dropped 0 bases and J dropped 3 bases, with 8 bases sitting between them. The V gene's germline CDR1 is MNHEY and CDR2 SMNVEV (reference sequence). CDR3 length: 14 amino acids. Here the CDR3 reads CASSLSSGKETQYF. In DNA form, the CDR3 reads TGTGCCAGCAGTTTATCGTCAGGGAAAGAGACCCAGTACTTC.

As for this clone: Without the conserved terminal phenylalanine or tryptophan, this CDR3 likely stems from a read error. No DNA is shown, since the ends of the CDR3 on it are uncertain; the CDR3 is the one TCRdb lists. The chain links TRBV19 to TRBJ1-2. The CDR3 comprises 9 residues, both ends counted. CDR1 is LNHDA and CDR2 is SQIVND in the germline V gene (reference sequence). This CDR3 is CASNGGRLL.

The chain joins TRBV6-5 to TRBJ1-6; D gene unclear. V gave up 0 bases and J gave up 6 bases, with 9 bases separating them. This CDR3 spans 15 amino acids. CDR1 is MNHEY, CDR2 SVGAGI, per germline. The CDR3, as DNA: TGTGCCAGCAGTTACTCCCACACCTTTAATTCACCCCTCCACTTT. Its protein product is CASSYSHTFNSPLHF.

The CDR3 protein is CASADRPYSNQPQHF. The CDR3 DNA reads as TGTGCCAGTGCGGACAGGCCATATAGCAATCAGCCCCAGCATTTT. V is TRBV6-5 and J is TRBJ1-5, with 7 bases lining up with TRBD1. CDR1 is MNHEY, CDR2 SVGAGI, per germline. The CDR3 consists of 15 residues. The J segment lost 0 bases and the V segment lost 9 bases, leaving 8 bases of the junction unmatched.

The chain couples TRBV18 to TRBJ2-1; 10 nucleotides line up with TRBD2. The junction had 6 bases not matched to a gene; V was cut back by 3 bases and J by 4 bases. The CDR3 covers 16 residues. Germline V gene sequence: CDR1 KGHSH, CDR2 LQKENI. CDR3 in amino acids: CASSPGAGGPYNEQFF. CDR3 sequence (DNA): TGTGCCAGCTCACCTGGAGCGGGAGGGCCGTACAATGAGCAGTTCTTC.

The V gene is TRBV6-5, the J gene TRBJ1-3; a weak D match, TRBD1 (5 bases). V was clipped by 2 bases and J by 7 bases, with 15 bases between them. CDR1 and CDR2 from the germline V gene are MNHEY and SVGAGI. The CDR3 is 15 residues long. CDR3 DNA sequence: TGTGCCAGCAGTTACGGGCGGGGGAGGGTGAACACCATATATTTT. Amino acid sequence: CASSYGRGRVNTIYF.

The V and J genes are TRBV27 and TRBJ1-5, with D possibly being TRBD1 (5 bases). Per germline, CDR1 MNHEY and CDR2 SMNVEV (reference sequence). The CDR3 spans 13 residues. Deletions cut 2 bases from V and 6 bases from J, with 8 bases between. The CDR3, as DNA: TGTGCCAGCAGTTTAGGGGGGTTTCAGCCCCAGCATTTT. It encodes CASSLGGFQPQHF.

This rearrangement joins TRBV2 to TRBJ1-4, with D perhaps TRBD1 (5 bases). CDR3 size: 12 residues. The V gene's germline CDR1 is SNHLY and CDR2 FYNNEI. The germline V and J ends were trimmed by 3 bases and 14 bases, with 13 bases remaining between them. CDR3 sequence reads: CASSEGGVGLFF. The CDR3 DNA sequence: TGTGCCAGCAGTGAGGGAGGGGTAGGGCTGTTTTTT.

This chain uses TRBV14 with TRBJ2-1, with TRBD2 as a possible D gene (7 bases). The V gene lost 5 bases and the J gene lost 3 bases, with 14 bases spanning the gap. CDR1 and CDR2 from the germline V gene are SGHDN and FVKESK. The CDR3 consists of 15 residues. CDR3 DNA sequence: TGTGCCAGCAGCGAGGGGGGGCTATTCTACAATGAGCAGTTCTTC. Translated: CASSEGGLFYNEQFF.